This T cell receptor beta chain appears in the sequencing data of a study of cytomegalovirus exposure and HLA in healthy donors. Whole-study results and caveats: Most TCR sequences proved rare, with some public TCRs found in many donors.

The donors were in the roughly 120-subject validation cohort; that cohort was separate from the approximately 730-subject first cohort. Remarks on this clone: Its antigen remains unknown.

The germline gives CDR1 MDHEN, CDR2 SYDVKM. This CDR3 region has 13 residues. The V gene lost 7 bases and the J gene lost 7 bases, with 16 bases spanning the gap. Profiling relied on immunoSEQ multiplex PCR, and the TCRdb table lists in-frame clones only, not all of them. The table has 120,000 or so clones, about 90% seen once. This clonotype originated in a woman younger than 35 in good health and CMV-seronegative. The chain couples TRBV28 to TRBJ1-2; D not resolved. Source material: PBMCs. The DNA of the CDR3 is TGTGCCAGCACCCAAGGAGTGTTCTCTGGCTACACCTTC. Translation: CASTQGVFSGYTF.